The next 27 T cell receptor beta chains were all read from a single sample in a study of blood T cells in healthy people across ages. With a J-beta primer mix and a sample-barcoded 5' primer, a second PCR ran about 6 to 11 cycles. MiXCR, applied by TCRdb to the 5' RACE reads, yields one record per CDR3 protein. Of approximately 880,000 distinct CDR3 sequences in the sample, roughly 52% were seen once. The source material was blood. These receptors were taken from a man between 25 and 39 years old in good health.

A few counts support this clonotype. The chain has TRBV7-2 and TRBJ2-3; D is uncertain. Germline values: CDR1 SGHTA, CDR2 FQGNSA. The CDR3 has 15 residues. V lost 3 bases and J lost 5, with 15 bases in between. The DNA for the CDR3 is TGTGCCAGCAGCTTTATAGCACTCTACCTAGATACGCAGTATTTT. This encodes CASSFIALYLDTQYF.

The chain carries TRBV28 and TRBJ2-7; a weak D match, TRBD1 (5 bases). Germline V gene data show CDR1 as MDHEN and CDR2 as SYDVKM. Trimming stripped 5 bases from V and 3 bases from J, with 14 bases between. The CDR3 is 14 amino acids. The CDR3 sequence is CASSAGHSGYEQYF. The DNA of the CDR3 is TGTGCCAGCAGTGCAGGACACTCCGGCTACGAGCAGTACTTC. The full variable domain, rest sourced from reference TRBV28 and TRBJ2-7, is DVKVTQSSRYLVKRTGEKVFLECVQDMDHENMFWYRQDPGLGLRLIYFSYDVKMKEKGDIPEGYSVSREKKERFSLILESASTNQTSMYLCASSAGHSGYEQYFGPGTRLTVT.

This clonotype was detected a few times. The rearrangement uses TRBV29-1 and TRBJ1-1; D remains ambiguous. Germline V CDR1 and CDR2: SQVTM, ANQGSEA. Trimming removed 7 bases from V and 4 bases from J, with 16 bases in between. This CDR3 comprises 13 residues. In DNA, the CDR3 is TGCAGCGGTTCTGGACGGGATGGCACTGAAGCTTTCTTT. Its translation: CSGSGRDGTEAFF.

The chain combines TRBV10-3 with TRBJ1-4; D perhaps matches TRBD1 (5 bases). The CDR3 is made up of 15 amino acids. Germline V lookup: CDR1 ENHRY, CDR2 SYGVKD. V lost 0 bases, J lost 8 bases, and 13 bases lay in between. The CDR3: CAISESGQGAEKLFF. CDR3 bases: TGTGCCATCAGTGAGTCGGGGCAGGGAGCCGAAAAACTGTTTTTT.

The table lists this clonotype with a few counts. The V call is TRBV24-1, the J call TRBJ2-7; a weak D match, TRBD1 (6 bases). Germline lookup yields CDR1 KGHDR and CDR2 SFDVKD. V lost 5 bases and J lost 3, with 13 bases in between. The CDR3 length is 14 residues. The CDR3 sequence is CATSASGADYEQYF. The DNA of the CDR3 is TGTGCCACCAGTGCTTCAGGGGCGGACTACGAGCAGTACTTC.

The rearrangement uses TRBV27 and TRBJ1-1, with D tentatively TRBD1 (6 bases). The V gene lost 4 bases and the J gene lost 6 bases, with 12 bases spanning the gap. The CDR3 is 13 residues long. Germline V CDR1 and CDR2: MNHEY, SMNVEV (reference sequence). CDR3 bases: TGTGCCAGCAGTTCTCAGGGGTACCCTGAAGCTTTCTTT. Translating gives CASSSQGYPEAFF.

The chain joins TRBV29-1 to TRBJ2-1; TRBD2 agrees at 9 bases. Germline values: CDR1 SQVTM, CDR2 ANQGSEA. The CDR3 is made up of 16 amino acids. Trimming removed 6 bases from V and 5 bases from J; junction bases left unmatched: 14. Here the CDR3 reads CSVWSGSGGINNEQFF. In nucleotides, the CDR3 is TGCAGCGTGTGGTCGGGGAGCGGGGGGATAAACAATGAGCAGTTCTTC.

The chain has TRBV4-2 and TRBJ2-3, with TRBD1 matching over 9 bases. V was pared by 3 bases and J by 7 bases, with 5 bases of the junction left unmatched. Germline V lookup: CDR1 LGHNA, CDR2 YNFKEQ. The CDR3 length is 14 residues. CDR3: CASSHTGTGNTQYF. As DNA, the CDR3 is TGTGCCAGCAGCCACACCGGGACAGGGAATACGCAGTATTTT.

V is TRBV20-1 and J is TRBJ2-1; D is uncertain. V was cut by 5 bases and J by 4 bases, with 6 bases left in between. This CDR3 is built from 11 residues. Germline CDR1 DFQATT, CDR2 SNEGSKA (reference sequence). The CDR3 loop reads CSAEEYNEQFF. Written as DNA, the CDR3 is TGCAGTGCTGAAGAATACAATGAGCAGTTCTTC.

The gene calls are TRBV7-2 and TRBJ1-4; tentative D call: TRBD1 (5 bases). Germline values: CDR1 SGHTA, CDR2 FQGNSA. Trimming pared 7 bases from V and 8 bases from J, leaving 14 bases between. This CDR3 has 13 residues. CDR3 amino acids: CASKTAGTEKLFF. Here the CDR3 DNA reads TGTGCCAGCAAGACCGCTGGGACCGAAAAACTGTTTTTT.

The table lists this clonotype with many counts. CDR3 DNA sequence: TGTGCCAGCAGGGACTCAAGCTCCTACAATGAGCAGTTCTTC. It specifies CASRDSSSYNEQFF. This chain links TRBV12-3 or TRBV12-4 with TRBJ2-1; D is perhaps TRBD2 (5 bases). V was pared by 6 bases and J by 0 bases, with 9 bases between. The CDR3 consists of 14 residues.

The chain couples TRBV5-1 to TRBJ2-7; the match to TRBD2 covers 10 bases. Germline trimming cut 5 bases from V and 2 bases from J; bases unmatched to any gene: 7. Germline loops: CDR1 SGHRS, CDR2 YFSETQ. CDR3 length: 15 residues. CDR3 region: CASRVLAGTTYEQYF. The DNA of the CDR3 is TGCGCCAGCAGAGTACTAGCGGGGACGACCTACGAGCAGTACTTC. The entire variable domain, with the rest obtained from reference TRBV5-1 and TRBJ2-7, is as follows: KAGVTQTPRYLIKTRGQQVTLSCSPISGHRSVSWYQQTPGQGLQFLFEYFSETQRNKGNFPGRFSGRQFSNSRSEMNVSTLELGDSALYLCASRVLAGTTYEQYFGPGTRLTVT.

DNA for the CDR3: TGCAGTGCTCCCCGGGGGGCGGACTACTATGGCTACACCTTC. Translation: CSAPRGADYYGYTF. V gene TRBV20-1 combines with J gene TRBJ1-2, with TRBD1 as a possible D gene (6 bases). In germline, CDR1 is DFQATT, CDR2 SNEGSKA (reference sequence). With 5 bases removed from V and 3 bases from J, the gap between germline ends came to 16 bases. CDR3 size: 14 residues.

The chain links TRBV20-1 to TRBJ1-1; no clear D. Looked up from germline, CDR1 is DFQATT and CDR2 is SNEGSKA (reference sequence). CDR3 length: 15 residues. Trimming pared 1 base from V and 0 bases from J, leaving 12 bases between. The CDR3 region has the DNA TGCAGTGCTAGAGTCGGCGGCAGAATGAACACTGAAGCTTTCTTT. Protein product: CSARVGGRMNTEAFF.

This chain uses TRBV3-1 with TRBJ2-7; TRBD1 agrees at 12 bases. This CDR3 is built from 16 residues. V lost 5 bases, J lost 4 bases, and 9 bases stayed unmatched. Germline lookup yields CDR1 LGHDT and CDR2 YNNKEL (reference sequence). The CDR3 DNA reads as TGTGCCAGCAGCGGGTCCGGGACAGGGGGCTCTTACGAGCAGTACTTC. It specifies CASSGSGTGGSYEQYF.

This clonotype was detected only a few times. This chain uses TRBV4-1 with TRBJ1-2; 9 bases are a match to TRBD1. The CDR3 runs to 14 residues. Trimming removed 4 bases from V and 6 bases from J; junction bases left unmatched: 6. Germline-derived CDR1 and CDR2 are MGHRA and YSYEKL. CDR3 in DNA: TGCGCCAGCAGCCGGGACAGGGAGGACGATGGCTACACCTTC. It encodes CASSRDREDDGYTF.

This clonotype was picked up many times. The V gene is TRBV7-2, the J gene TRBJ2-1, with D unclear. The CDR3 has 13 residues. CDR1 SGHTA and CDR2 FQGNSA come from the germline V gene. V was cut by 0 bases and J by 6 bases, with 6 bases left in between. The CDR3 nucleotides read TGTGCCAGCAGCTTAGCGCTAAGCAATGAGCAGTTCTTC. Protein product: CASSLALSNEQFF.

This clonotype was found a few times. The genes are TRBV5-1 and TRBJ1-5; D possibly corresponds to TRBD1 (5 bases). Germline loops: CDR1 SGHRS, CDR2 YFSETQ. The CDR3 runs 15 residues. V shed 8 bases and J shed 3 bases, with 18 bases lying between them. The CDR3 DNA sequence: TGCGCCAGAAGATCTTATGGGGGACCCAATCAGCCCCAGCATTTT. Translating gives CARRSYGGPNQPQHF.

The V call is TRBV2, the J call TRBJ2-3; tentatively, D is TRBD2 (5 bases). V lost 3 bases, J lost 6 bases, and 13 bases lay in between. Germline lookup yields CDR1 SNHLY and CDR2 FYNNEI. This CDR3 region has 14 residues. CDR3: CASSDTQWRDTQYF. As DNA, the CDR3 is TGTGCCAGCAGTGACACTCAATGGAGGGATACGCAGTATTTT.

The rearrangement links TRBV6-1 to TRBJ2-5; a possible D gene is TRBD1 (7 bases). There are 11 residues in the CDR3. The germline V gene has CDR1 MNHNS and CDR2 SASEGT. V lost 5 bases and J lost 13, with 14 bases in between. CDR3 coding DNA: TGTGCCAGCAGTCCAGGGGGGCTGGGGTACTTC. Its translation is CASSPGGLGYF.

The chain combines TRBV7-9 with TRBJ2-7; the match to TRBD2 covers 11 bases. Per germline, CDR1 SEHNR and CDR2 FQNEAQ (reference sequence). The CDR3 extends over 15 amino acids. V shed 9 bases, J shed 3 bases, and the junction held 10 bases outside the gene matches. The CDR3 spells CASSMGLAAYYEQYF. In nucleotides, the CDR3 is TGTGCCAGTAGTATGGGACTAGCGGCATACTACGAGCAGTACTTC.

This rearrangement joins TRBV15 to TRBJ2-7, with 7 bases that match TRBD2. V trimming: 0 bases; J trimming: 4 bases; junction bases outside the gene matches: 12. The CDR3 spans 17 residues. CDR1 is LNHNV, CDR2 YYDKDF, per germline (reference sequence). CDR3 sequence (DNA): TGTGCCACCAGCAGAGATCTCTCAGTGGGGGGGACTTACGAGCAGTACTTC. Amino acids: CATSRDLSVGGTYEQYF. The whole variable domain, filled in from reference TRBV15 and TRBJ2-7, reads DAMVIQNPRYQVTQFGKPVTLSCSQTLNHNVMYWYQQKSSQAPKLLFHYYDKDFNNEADTPDNFQSRRPNTSFCFLDIRSPGLGDTAMYLCATSRDLSVGGTYEQYFGPGTRLTVT.

The chain joins TRBV28 to TRBJ2-1; 10 bases are a match to TRBD2. After removal of 3 bases from V and 6 bases from J, the junction contained 8 bases not matched to a gene. CDR3 size: 16 residues. Germline lookup yields CDR1 MDHEN and CDR2 SYDVKM. CDR3 region: CASSFPTSGGVNEQFF. Here the CDR3 DNA reads TGTGCCAGCAGTTTCCCCACGAGCGGGGGGGTCAATGAGCAGTTCTTC.

On this clonotype: One end of the junction is discordant with germline, which a read error may explain. The chain employs TRBV6-1 and TRBJ1-1; no firm D call. Germline V gene sequence: CDR1 MNHNS, CDR2 SASEGT. The CDR3 has 14 residues. CDR3 amino acids: CARSLWASNTEAFF. CDR3 DNA: TGTGCCCGCAGTCTTTGGGCCTCGAACACTGAAGCTTTCTTT.

The chain has TRBV10-3 and TRBJ2-3, with D perhaps assigned TRBD1 or TRBD2 (6 bases each). This CDR3 region has 16 residues. Germline loops: CDR1 ENHRY, CDR2 SYGVKD. V dropped 6 bases and J dropped 4 bases, with 20 bases sitting between them. The CDR3 spells CAISQPGGGHADTQYF. The DNA for the CDR3 is TGTGCCATCAGCCAACCGGGTGGGGGGCACGCAGATACGCAGTATTTT.

In this sample, this clonotype turned up once. V gene TRBV15 combines with J gene TRBJ2-7, with D perhaps TRBD1 (5 bases). The DNA matches TRBJ2-5 better at its end, which makes the J call doubtful. Germline V CDR1 and CDR2: LNHNV, YYDKDF (reference sequence). The CDR3 sequence is 15 residues long. CDR3 in amino acids: CATSRGDGAVETQYF. The CDR3 DNA reads TGTGCCACCAGCAGAGGAGATGGGGCGGTAGAGACCCAGTACTTC.

The V call is TRBV18, the J call TRBJ2-5; D is unclear. The tail of the sequence fits TRBJ2-7 better, so the J call may be wrong. CDR3 length equals 13 residues. The germline CDR1 and CDR2 sequences are KGHSH and LQKENI. The CDR3 loop reads CASSPPSAYEQYF. As DNA, the CDR3 is TGTGCCAGCTCACCACCGTCAGCCTACGAGCAGTACTTC.